This entry is about one T cell receptor beta chain. Patients from Seattle were sampled longitudinally, starting during active infection. This sample was included in a study of blood T cell repertoires in COVID-19. Study background: Specimens from acute and convalescent COVID-19 originated in the United States, Italy and Spain.

Generated by immunoSEQ multiplex PCR, the TCRdb table keeps only in-frame clones and is missing some. The data hold a few hundred thousand clones, with around 89% observed a single time. V lost 5 bases, J lost 2 bases, and 6 bases stayed unmatched. CDR1 and CDR2 (germline): LNHDA, SQIVND (reference sequence). The CDR3 is 15 amino acids. The sample comprised peripheral blood. This sequence was found in a woman aged 45 to 65 with COVID-19, enrolled during active disease. V usage is TRBV19 and J usage is TRBJ1-5, with 7 bases identical to TRBD1. The CDR3 DNA follows: TGTGCCAGTAGTGGGGACAGCCGTGGCAATCAGCCCCAGCATTTT. Translated, it gives CASSGDSRGNQPQHF.